This entry lists 15 T cell receptor beta chains sequenced from one sample in a study of radiation and T cells in renal cell carcinoma. Time point reported: baseline pretreatment blood. Treatment meaning: 15 Gy SBRT to primary tumor, nephrectomy 4 weeks later. The repertoire was sequenced with immunoSEQ multiplex PCR; TCRdb's copy has only in-frame clones and lacks some. The sample consists of 150,000 or so clones, about 87% of them appearing once. Here the sequenced sample was blood, taken from a patient whose treatment included radiotherapy and nephrectomy. These receptors originate from a woman in her 70s with renal cell carcinoma.

This clone was counted only a few times. The chain combines TRBV13 with TRBJ2-7, with D unclear. CDR3 length: 13 amino acids. Germline V gene sequence: CDR1 PRHDT, CDR2 FYEKMQ (reference sequence). V shed 5 bases and J shed 6 bases, with 14 bases lying between them. CDR3 sequence (DNA): TGTGCCAGCAGCCAGAATGGGAAGAGCGAGCAGTACTTC. It specifies CASSQNGKSEQYF.

The rearrangement joins TRBV7-9 to TRBJ1-1; weak D call: TRBD1 (6 bases). CDR1 is SEHNR and CDR2 is FQNEAQ in the germline V gene (reference sequence). CDR3 length: 15 residues. The ends were cut back, 5 bases at V and 3 bases at J, with 16 bases in the middle. The CDR3 sequence: CASSLRDTRDTEAFF. The DNA of the CDR3 is TGTGCCAGCAGCCTAAGGGACACGAGGGACACTGAAGCTTTCTTT.

The chain has TRBV5-6 and TRBJ2-7; no definite D call. The V gene lost 5 bases and the J gene lost 5 bases, with 14 bases spanning the gap. The CDR3 is 13 amino acids. The germline gives CDR1 SGHDT, CDR2 YYEEEE. The CDR3 DNA is TGTGCCAGCAGTACCCTTTCCCTCGACGAGCAGTACTTC. Translation gives CASSTLSLDEQYF. The full variable domain, rest sourced from reference TRBV5-6 and TRBJ2-7, is DAGVTQSPTHLIKTRGQQVTLRCSPKSGHDTVSWYQQALGQGPQFIFQYYEEEERQRGNFPDRFSGHQFPNYSSELNVNALLLGDSALYLCASSTLSLDEQYFGPGTRLTVT.

The J gene is TRBJ2-7, the V gene TRBV19; 11 positions match TRBD1. From germline, CDR1 is LNHDA and CDR2 SQIVND (reference sequence). The ends lost 5 bases at V and 3 bases at J; junction bases unmatched: 9. The CDR3 runs to 16 residues. CDR3 in DNA: TGTGCCAGTAGTCGACACGAGGGGACAGGGGGCTACGAGCAGTACTTC. It specifies CASSRHEGTGGYEQYF.

The chain uses TRBV5-1 and TRBJ2-3; D is undetermined. The germline gives CDR1 SGHRS, CDR2 YFSETQ. The CDR3 has 13 amino acids. Between the trimmed V and J ends, which lost 4 bases and 3 bases, there was a span of 9 bases. This CDR3 reads CASSQDRTDTQYF. CDR3 nucleotides: TGCGCCAGCAGCCAGGACCGGACAGATACGCAGTATTTT.

V usage is TRBV10-3 and J usage is TRBJ2-3, with D uncertain. V gave up 11 bases and J gave up 0 bases, with 21 bases separating them. The CDR3 loop spans 16 amino acids. Germline loops: CDR1 ENHRY, CDR2 SYGVKD. The CDR3 nucleotides read TGTGCCTCCAACCCCGGGCCCCCGAAAAGCACAGATACGCAGTATTTT. This encodes CASNPGPPKSTDTQYF.

This chain joins TRBV5-1 and TRBJ2-1, with D tentatively TRBD2 (5 bases). The V end was cut by 0 bases, the J end by 10 bases, with 8 bases between. CDR3 length equals 12 residues. Germline CDR1 SGHRS, CDR2 YFSETQ. CDR3 coding DNA: TGCGCCAGCAGCTTGGATTGGAGGGAGCAGTTCTTC. This sequence encodes CASSLDWREQFF.

This clone was detected once. V gene TRBV9 combines with J gene TRBJ1-4, with D uncertain. Germline V gene lookup returns CDR1 SGDLS and CDR2 YYNGEE. CDR3 length: 16 amino acids. V was shortened by 0 bases and J by 0 bases, with 9 bases between the two germline ends. This CDR3 is CASSVGPTPTNEKLFF. The CDR3 DNA follows: TGTGCCAGCAGCGTAGGCCCGACCCCAACTAATGAAAAACTGTTTTTT.

This chain connects TRBV30 to TRBJ1-3; D is unresolved. Germline values: CDR1 GTSNPN, CDR2 SVGIG (reference sequence). CDR3 length equals 13 residues. V gave up 3 bases and J gave up 4 bases, with 10 bases separating them. This chain's CDR3 is CAWRRSGGNTIYF. CDR3 DNA: TGTGCCTGGAGGCGAAGCGGGGGAAACACCATATATTTT.

The genes are TRBV5-1 and TRBJ1-4; D remains ambiguous. Germline CDR1 reads SGHRS; CDR2 reads YFSETQ. V gave up 4 bases and J gave up 0 bases, with 13 bases separating them. This CDR3 contains 16 residues. The CDR3: CASSLTHSSTNEKLFF. Here the CDR3 DNA reads TGCGCCAGCAGCCTCACGCACTCTTCAACTAATGAAAAACTGTTTTTT.

The rearrangement uses TRBV6-5 and TRBJ2-3; TRBD1 is a possible D gene (6 bases). The germline V and J ends were trimmed by 0 bases and 4 bases, with 11 bases remaining between them. Germline CDR1 and CDR2: MNHEY and SVGAGI. The CDR3 spans 15 residues. The CDR3 spells CASSYSGAGADTQYF. The CDR3 bases are TGTGCCAGCAGTTACTCGGGGGCAGGGGCAGATACGCAGTATTTT.

The chain has TRBV5-8 and TRBJ2-7, with 7 nucleotides matching TRBD2. This CDR3 is 14 amino acids long. Germline V gives CDR1 SGHTS, CDR2 YDEGEE. V shed 3 bases, J shed 6 bases, and the junction held 9 bases outside the gene matches. CDR3 loop: CASSWGGSIGEQYF. Written as DNA, the CDR3 is TGTGCCAGCAGCTGGGGGGGAAGCATAGGCGAGCAGTACTTC.

The rearrangement links TRBV4-2 to TRBJ2-3; 11 bases are a match to TRBD2. Germline V gene lookup returns CDR1 LGHNA and CDR2 YNFKEQ. J gave up 5 bases and V 0 bases, and 4 bases lay outside the gene matches. The CDR3 runs to 16 residues. The CDR3 DNA follows: TGTGCCAGCAGCCAAGATAGCGGGGGGGCCGGAGATACGCAGTATTTT. This gives the protein CASSQDSGGAGDTQYF.

The chain combines TRBV4-3 with TRBJ2-2; D possibly corresponds to TRBD1 (5 bases). The CDR3 is 16 residues long. Per germline, CDR1 LGHNA and CDR2 YSLEER. The germline V and J ends were trimmed by 0 bases and 4 bases, with 12 bases remaining between them. The CDR3 coding sequence is TGCGCCAGCAGCCAAGATCCGAGACAGACCACCGGGGAGCTGTTTTTT. Translated: CASSQDPRQTTGELFF.

CDR3 sequence: CASSDLASGATDTQYF. Here the CDR3 DNA reads TGTGCCAGCAGTGACTTGGCTAGCGGGGCCACAGATACGCAGTATTTT. The chain combines TRBV6-4 with TRBJ2-3; 9 bases agree with TRBD2. The V gene end was trimmed by 1 base and the J gene end by 2 bases; junction bases not matched to a gene: 4. The CDR3 has 16 residues. Per the germline V gene, CDR1 is MRHNA and CDR2 is SNTAGT.